The clone carrying this T cell receptor (beta chain) was counted a few times. Its antigen is unidentified. The CDR3 length is 15 residues. V gave up 3 bases and J gave up 2 bases, with 15 bases separating them. Germline V lookup: CDR1 SGDLS, CDR2 YYNGEE. TCRdb reanalysed the RT-PCR reads using MiXCR and keeps one entry per CDR3 protein. This repertoire shows hundreds of thousands of distinct CDR3 sequences, around 13% found once; its top ten account for under 15%. This record comes from a study of response to subunit inactivated influenza vaccine. Study-level results: A suggestion made by the authors is that each seasonal influenza vaccination recruits few new T cells.

The chain carries TRBV9 and TRBJ2-7; TRBD1 might be the D (6 bases). The receptor was derived from a man over 45 who received an inactivated influenza vaccine. The sequenced sample was PBMCs from blood, obtained 35 to 45 days after vaccination. The CDR3 protein is CASSGRGTRPYEQYF. The CDR3 region has the DNA TGTGCCAGCAGCGGTAGAGGGACAAGACCCTACGAGCAGTACTTC. The variable domain in full, with the rest retrieved from reference TRBV9 and TRBJ2-7, is DSGVTQTPKHLITATGQRVTLRCSPRSGDLSVYWYQQSLDQGLQFLIQYYNGEERAKGNILERFSAQQFPDLHSELNLSSLELGDSALYFCASSGRGTRPYEQYFGPGTRLTVT.